This passage covers 8 T cell receptor beta chains from one sample sequenced in a study of metastatic and nonmetastatic thyroid tumors. TCRdb re-called clones via MiXCR from the PCR reads. The table includes some 21,000 clones, around a sixth detected once. Each patient went into thyroid surgery without having received any treatment. Input material: blood. The receptors come from a female donor with papillary thyroid cancer or a benign thyroid nodule (not recorded which). Some clones in this sample may be carry-over from other donors' samples.

This clone has a handful of counts. One end of the junction fails to match germline, which may point to a read error. This rearrangement joins TRBV12-3 or TRBV12-4 to TRBJ2-5; D may be TRBD2 (5 bases). The CDR3 sequence is 12 residues long. CDR3 coding DNA: TGTGCCAACAGTGACGGGGAAGAGACCCAGTACTTC. It specifies CANSDGEETQYF.

This clone was detected a few times. DNA of the CDR3: TGTGCCAGCATCCTAACCGGGACAGAATACAATGAGCAGTTCTTC. Protein: CASILTGTEYNEQFF. The chain is built from TRBV6-4 and TRBJ2-1; 7 bases align to TRBD1. Germline V lookup: CDR1 MRHNA, CDR2 SNTAGT. This CDR3 contains 15 residues. J lost 4 bases, V lost 7 bases, and 10 bases had no gene match.

This clone was counted ten times or more. This chain links TRBV5-6 with TRBJ1-2; D is ambiguous. The V end was cut by 7 bases, the J end by 5 bases, with 9 bases between. Germline V gene sequence: CDR1 SGHDT, CDR2 YYEEEE. The CDR3 consists of 11 residues. The CDR3 nucleotides read TGTGCCAGCCGGGCCGGATATGGCTACACCTTC. Translation gives CASRAGYGYTF.

This clone has ten or more counts. This rearrangement joins TRBV28 to TRBJ2-1; a possible D gene is TRBD1 (6 bases). Germline values: CDR1 MDHEN, CDR2 SYDVKM. The CDR3 sequence is 14 residues long. V lost 6 bases and J 2 bases, leaving 11 bases between the germline ends. CDR3 in DNA: TGTGCCAGCAGAGAAGGGACACCCTACAATGAGCAGTTCTTC. Amino acids: CASREGTPYNEQFF.

This clone was recorded at least ten times. V usage is TRBV30 and J usage is TRBJ2-1; 7 bases match TRBD1. V lost 4 bases to trimming and J lost 6 bases; unmatched junction nucleotides: 9. Germline CDR1 reads GTSNPN; CDR2 reads SVGIG (reference sequence). The CDR3 has 14 amino acids. The CDR3: CAWNKGAHLNEQFF. CDR3 DNA: TGTGCCTGGAATAAGGGGGCGCATCTCAATGAGCAGTTCTTC.

This clone was detected ten times or more. V gene TRBV6-2 or TRBV6-3 combines with J gene TRBJ2-3, with 7 bases that match TRBD1. CDR1 is MNHEY, CDR2 SVGEGT, per germline. This CDR3 has 14 amino acids. The J segment lost 2 bases and the V segment lost 6 bases, leaving 5 bases of the junction unmatched. As DNA, the CDR3 is TGTGCCAGCAGCTACAGGGGCCCCACAGATACGCAGTATTTT. Amino acid sequence: CASSYRGPTDTQYF.

Many counts were recorded for this clone. This chain joins TRBV14 and TRBJ2-2; D not certain. Germline V lookup: CDR1 SGHDN, CDR2 FVKESK. V was pared by 1 base and J by 3 bases, with 6 bases between. The CDR3 contains 14 residues. The CDR3 here is CASSQVQHTGELFF. The CDR3 nucleotides are TGTGCCAGCAGCCAAGTACAGCACACCGGGGAGCTGTTTTTT.

J is TRBJ2-7 and V is TRBV20-1, with TRBD2 matching over 11 bases. The CDR3 extends over 17 amino acids. CDR1 and CDR2 (germline): DFQATT, SNEGSKA (reference sequence). J was trimmed by 3 bases and V by 3 bases; bases with no gene match: 13. The CDR3 sequence is CSARATGTSGSLYEQYF. CDR3 DNA sequence: TGCAGTGCTAGGGCAACCGGGACTAGCGGCTCCCTCTACGAGCAGTACTTC.